The source of this T cell receptor beta chain is a study of radiotherapy plus CTLA-4 blockade in lung cancer. The wider study: There were objective responses in over 15% of patients, and over 30% had disease control.

Produced via immunoSEQ multiplex PCR; TCRdb's table is partial and in-frame only. This sample has about 39,000 clones; nearly 80% occur once, and the top ten carry around 22%. Overall study results and limits: Following radiotherapy plus ipilimumab, tumor-derived TCR clones expanded in the blood.

Note on this clone: The antigen is undetermined.

The source was peripheral blood, collected from a patient treated with radiotherapy plus ipilimumab. The sequence was obtained from a human donor with non-small cell lung cancer that progressed on radiotherapy plus ipilimumab.

This CDR3 is CASSQDTGGNTEAFF. CDR3 nucleotide sequence: TGTGCCAGCAGCCAAGATACGGGGGGGAACACTGAAGCTTTCTTT. The chain is built from TRBV4-2 and TRBJ1-1; maybe TRBD1 (5 bases). V was shortened by 0 bases and J by 1 base, with 9 bases between the two germline ends. Germline V CDR1 and CDR2: LGHNA, YNFKEQ. This CDR3 spans 15 amino acids.